This T cell receptor beta chain was identified in a study of shared clonotypes between healthy human individuals. Repertoires were generated with immunoSEQ multiplex PCR, while TCRdb's copy carries only in-frame clones and drops some. The sample yields some 2,100,000 clones, approximately 94% seen once. Germline-derived CDR1 and CDR2 are SEHNR and FQNEAQ (reference sequence). Trimming cost V 3 bases and J 3 bases; bases outside gene matches: 2. The CDR3 covers 15 residues. Every donor was a Caucasian adult from Nashville, Tennessee. The sequence came from a young man in good health. The V call is TRBV7-9, the J call TRBJ2-2, with TRBD2 matching over 9 bases. The sequencing sample was made of naive CD4+ T cells sorted from blood. As for subset: CD45RA+ positively selected. The CDR3 bases are TGTGCCAGCAGCTTGACTAGCGGCGACACCGGGGAGCTGTTTTTT. Protein sequence: CASSLTSGDTGELFF.